This TCR beta chain emerged from a study of metastatic and nonmetastatic thyroid tumors. About the research overall: Comparison of repertoires was carried out across blood and tumor or nodule tissue from malignant and benign thyroid patients. Findings and limits, study-wide: Significantly greater TCR beta diversity was reportedly found in malignant thyroid tumors than in benign nodules (in blood and tumor).

CDR1 is MNHEY and CDR2 is SVGEGT in the germline V gene. The CDR3 is made up of 14 amino acids. Under the authors' procedure: What underpinned the distant-metastasis classifier for papillary thyroid cancer was the set of CDR3 differences across clinicopathological groups. TCRdb re-called the PCR reads with MiXCR. For this entry, the V and J calls and clone size follow TCRdb and not the study's own pipeline. Altogether around 31,000 clones are present, 20% to 25% being singletons, with the ten largest covering less than 4%. This clone was detected many times. The antigen is unknown. Compared with germline, one end of the junction differs, possibly owing to a read error. Within the sample, other DNA sequences also encode this same CDR3. All patients were untreated before thyroid surgery.

The specimen sequenced was tumor tissue. The J gene is TRBJ1-1, the V gene TRBV6-2 or TRBV6-3; D not resolved. This sequence was found in a male donor with papillary thyroid cancer or a benign thyroid nodule (not recorded which). Some clones in this sample may be carry-over from other donors' samples. In DNA form, the CDR3 reads TGTGCCAGCAGTTACTCGAAGGGTTTCACTGAAGCCTTCTTT. Protein product: CASSYSKGFTEAFF.